Listed below are T cell receptor beta chains from one sample, sequenced in a study of blood T cell repertoires in COVID-19. The table came from immunoSEQ multiplex PCR; TCRdb's copy has only in-frame clones and leaves some out. This table holds 100,000 to 120,000 clones, roughly 84% found once. The sequenced material came from peripheral blood. These receptors were obtained from a woman aged 40 to 50 with acute or convalescent COVID-19. The CDR3 runs from the conserved cysteine through the conserved F or W. A D gene is named only where the DNA matches it firmly. Not all rows give a size; the values are once, few, many and, for expanded clones, a class.

size	D	V	J	length	DNA	CDR3
NA	TRBD1	TRBV7-9	TRBJ1-2	13	TGTGCCAGCGGCAACGACAGGGCGGGCGGCTACACCTTC	CASGNDRAGGYTF
NA	NA	TRBV6-5	TRBJ1-1	10	TGTGCCAGCGGACAGTTCCAAGCTTTCTTT	CASGQFQAFF
NA	NA	TRBV4-2	TRBJ2-3	16	TGTGCCAGCAGCCAAGAAGTAGGGGGTACGACAGATACGCAGTATTTT	CASSQEVGGTTDTQYF
NA	NA	TRBV11-2	TRBJ1-1	13	TGTGCCAGCAGCCCCCGGGGGGACACTGAAGCTTTCTTT	CASSPRGDTEAFF
NA	TRBD1	TRBV2	TRBJ1-6	16	TGTGCCAGCAGAGAGGGGCGGGACAGGGGTAGGTCACCCCTCCACTTT	CASREGRDRGRSPLHF
NA	NA	TRBV9	TRBJ1-1	16	TGTGCCAGCAGCGTAGCTACTAGTTTCATAGACACTGAAGCTTTCTTT	CASSVATSFIDTEAFF
NA	NA	TRBV19	TRBJ1-5	14	TGTGCCAGTTCCCCGGTCATGAGGGATCAGCCCCAGCATTTT	CASSPVMRDQPQHF
few	NA	TRBV13	TRBJ1-1	14	TGTGCCAGCAGCCAGAGGGACACCTCCACTGAAGCTTTCTTT	CASSQRDTSTEAFF
NA	TRBD1	TRBV6-6	TRBJ1-6	15	TGTGCCAGCAGTTGGGGGACAGGGGATAATTCACCCCTCCACTTT	CASSWGTGDNSPLHF
NA	TRBD1	TRBV23-1	TRBJ2-7	13	TGCGCCAGCAGTCAAGGGACAGCCTACGAGCAGTACTTC	CASSQGTAYEQYF
NA	NA	TRBV6-2/TRBV6-3	TRBJ1-1	13	TGTGCCAGCAGTCCCAGGGGCCTCCCAGAAGCTTTCTTT	CASSPRGLPEAFF
NA	NA	TRBV9	TRBJ2-3	14	TGTGCCAGCAACCGAGGCGGTAGCACAGATACGCAGTATTTT	CASNRGGSTDTQYF
NA	TRBD1	TRBV11-3	TRBJ2-1	16	TGTGCCAGCAGTTCCGCCACCGGACAGGGTTACAATGAGCAGTTCTTC	CASSSATGQGYNEQFF
NA	NA	TRBV6-5	TRBJ1-1	14	TGTGCCAGCAGTTACTCTATACTCTTAACTGAAGCTTTCTTT	CASSYSILLTEAFF
few	TRBD2	TRBV18	TRBJ2-1	15	TGTGCCAGCTCACCGACTAGCGGGGGGGGCAATGAGCAGTTCTTC	CASSPTSGGGNEQFF
once	TRBD1	TRBV6-2/TRBV6-3	TRBJ1-5	15	TGTGCCAGCAGTGCCCGGGACAGCGAGAGGGAGCCCCAGCATTTT	CASSARDSEREPQHF
NA	NA	TRBV16	TRBJ1-3	13	TGTGCCAGCAGCCAATACACTGGAAACACCATATATTTT	CASSQYTGNTIYF
NA	TRBD2	TRBV6-6	TRBJ2-7	16	TGTGCCAGCAGTTCGACTAGCGGGGGGGCTCGGTACGAGCAGTACTTC	CASSSTSGGARYEQYF
few	NA	TRBV6-5	TRBJ1-1	13	TGTGCCAGCAGGATACAGGTGGGCACTGAAGCTTTCTTT	CASRIQVGTEAFF
NA	NA	TRBV2	TRBJ1-6	13	TGTGCCAGCAGTGAGAGAGAGGAATCACCCCTCCACTTT	CASSEREESPLHF
NA	TRBD1	TRBV29-1	TRBJ1-3	15	TGCAGCGTTACCAGGGGGACAGGGGGCACAAACACCATATATTTT	CSVTRGTGGTNTIYF
NA	TRBD1	TRBV4-2	TRBJ1-2	16	TGTGCCAGCAGCCAAAGATTGATCGAGGGGGCTTATGGCTACACCTTC	CASSQRLIEGAYGYTF
few	TRBD1	TRBV7-9	TRBJ2-6	17	TGTGCCAGCAGCAGGGGACAGGGGGCTTCTGGGGCCAACGTCCTGACTTTC	CASSRGQGASGANVLTF
NA	TRBD2	TRBV7-8	TRBJ2-5	17	TGTGCCAGCAGCTCCCCCTGGCTAGCGGGGTTACAAGAGACCCAGTACTTC	CASSSPWLAGLQETQYF
NA	NA	TRBV6-6	TRBJ2-4	14	TGTGCCAGCAACACCGGGTGGGGAGGTAACATTCAGTACTTC	CASNTGWGGNIQYF
NA	NA	TRBV6-6	TRBJ1-2	16	TGTGCCAGCAGTTACTCGACTAGGGGTTCGGTCTATGGCTACACCTTC	CASSYSTRGSVYGYTF
once	TRBD1	TRBV6-1	TRBJ1-3	17	TGTGCCAGCAGTGAATGGGACAGTTTCCTCTCTGGAAACACCATATATTTT	CASSEWDSFLSGNTIYF
NA	NA	TRBV2	TRBJ1-6	14	TGTGCCACCCGACAGAATTTCTTTTATTCACCCCTCCACTTT	CATRQNFFYSPLHF
NA	NA	TRBV4-1	TRBJ1-1	13	TGCGCCAGCAGCCAAGATATTACGGGTGATGCTTTCTTT	CASSQDITGDAFF
NA	TRBD1	TRBV5-1	TRBJ2-7	15	TGCGCCAGCAGCTTGAGCCAGGGACAGGTCTACGAGCAGTACTTC	CASSLSQGQVYEQYF
NA	NA	TRBV18	TRBJ2-7	12	TGTGCCAGCTCACTTCAGGGCTACGAGCAGTACTTC	CASSLQGYEQYF
NA	TRBD1	TRBV4-3	TRBJ2-3	15	TGCGCCAGCAGCCAAGGGGGACAGCTCACAGATACGCAGTATTTT	CASSQGGQLTDTQYF
NA	NA	TRBV27	TRBJ2-3	14	TGTGCCAGCAGGGACAGAGGGGGCACAGATACGCAGTATTTT	CASRDRGGTDTQYF
NA	TRBD1	TRBV7-9	TRBJ1-1	17	TGTGCCAGCAGCCGTCCCGGGACAGGGCCCCAAGGATTAGAAGCTTTCTTT	CASSRPGTGPQGLEAFF
NA	TRBD1	TRBV2	TRBJ2-3	15	TGTGCCAGCAGTGAAGGGACAGGGGGCCCAGATACGCAGTATTTT	CASSEGTGGPDTQYF
NA	NA	TRBV7-8	TRBJ1-3	17	TGTGCCAGCAGCTTCTACCGAGGTCCTCTCTCTGGAAACACCATATATTTT	CASSFYRGPLSGNTIYF
NA	NA	TRBV5-1	TRBJ2-2	15	TGCGCCAGCAGCAGTTATAGCACGAACACCGGGGAGCTGTTTTTT	CASSSYSTNTGELFF
NA	TRBD1	TRBV5-1	TRBJ2-2	14	TGCGCCAGCACGCCAGGGGGCATCACCGGGGAGCTGTTTTTT	CASTPGGITGELFF
NA	NA	TRBV19	TRBJ2-3	16	TGTGCCAGTAGGCAGGCAGCCCTGGGCTTTTCAGATACGCAGTATTTT	CASRQAALGFSDTQYF
few	NA	TRBV5-6	TRBJ1-2	15	TGTGCCAGCACCCGGCGGGCTCTCACTAACTATGGCTACACCTTC	CASTRRALTNYGYTF
NA	NA	TRBV12-3/TRBV12-4	TRBJ1-2	13	TGTGCCAGCAGTCCGCACGAGGGCTATGGCTACACCTTC	CASSPHEGYGYTF
NA	TRBD1	TRBV11-3	TRBJ1-6	14	TGTGCCAGCAGCGGAGGACAGGGTAATTCACCCCTCCACTTT	CASSGGQGNSPLHF
NA	NA	TRBV3-1/TRBV3-2	TRBJ1-5	14	TGTGCCAGCAGCCAGGGGGGTAGGGATCAGCCCCAGCATTTT	CASSQGGRDQPQHF
NA	NA	TRBV5-5	TRBJ1-3	14	TGTGCGACGGGTTTATCCAGCTCTGGAAACACCATATATTTT	CATGLSSSGNTIYF
NA	NA	TRBV4-2	TRBJ1-5	13	TGTGCCAGCAGCCATTTAAGAGATCAGCCCCAGCATTTT	CASSHLRDQPQHF
NA	NA	TRBV19	TRBJ2-2	15	TGTGCCAGTAGTATTGGCAGGGTGAACACCGGGGAGCTGTTTTTT	CASSIGRVNTGELFF
NA	NA	TRBV3-1/TRBV3-2	TRBJ2-2	15	TGTGCCAGCAGCCAAGTCTTTACGAACACCGGGGAGCTGTTTTTT	CASSQVFTNTGELFF
NA	NA	TRBV24-1	TRBJ1-2	11	TGTGCCACCAGTGACCTAAATGGCTACACCTTC	CATSDLNGYTF
NA	NA	TRBV19	TRBJ1-5	14	TGTGCCAGTAGGGCAGGGTACGACAATCAGCCCCAGCATTTT	CASRAGYDNQPQHF
NA	TRBD1	TRBV9	TRBJ2-6	18	TGTGCCAGCAGCCCTCTACAGGGGGCGAGGTCTGGGGCCAACGTCCTGACTTTC	CASSPLQGARSGANVLTF
NA	NA	TRBV5-6	TRBJ1-1	15	TGTGCCAGCAGCCGGATGGGGCAGGGCACCACTGAAGCTTTCTTT	CASSRMGQGTTEAFF
NA	TRBD2	TRBV7-2	TRBJ2-3	16	TGTGCCAGCAGCCTCGGGACTAGCGGGGGGGCAAATACGCAGTATTTT	CASSLGTSGGANTQYF
NA	TRBD1	TRBV15	TRBJ1-2	16	TGTGCCACCAGCAGAGATAAAGGGGGACAGGGCCATGGCTACACCTTC	CATSRDKGGQGHGYTF
NA	NA	TRBV7-8	TRBJ1-5	15	TGTGCCAGCAGCTTAGTCGCAGGGATCGATCAGCCCCAGCATTTT	CASSLVAGIDQPQHF
NA	TRBD2	TRBV2	TRBJ2-2	16	TGTGCCAGCGGAACTTCTAGCGGGGCCAACACCGGGGAGCTGTTTTTT	CASGTSSGANTGELFF